Presented here are 14 T cell receptor beta chains from one specimen sequenced in a study of T-cell reconstitution after alpha-beta-depleted transplantation in children. Unique molecular identifiers featured in how the TCRbeta library was prepared. Each CDR3 protein gets one entry after TCRdb re-called the PCR reads with MiXCR. The repertoire holds about 130,000 distinct CDR3 sequences, with approximately 8.7% as singletons. Here the sequenced sample was PBMCs, mostly from graft donor cells, taken 180 days after TCRalphabeta/CD19-depleted stem cell transplant. The receptors originated from a girl less than two years old who had a stem cell transplant for combined immunodeficiency, so the T cells may come from the graft donor.

V usage is TRBV25-1 and J usage is TRBJ2-7; D possibly corresponds to TRBD1 (5 bases). The CDR3 has 14 amino acids. Germline V gives CDR1 MGHDK, CDR2 SYGVNS. Trimming took 2 bases from V and 2 from J, leaving 10 bases between them. CDR3 sequence: CASSEMGQAYEQYF. CDR3 nucleotides: TGTGCCAGCAGTGAAATGGGGCAGGCCTACGAGCAGTACTTC.

Points on this clonotype: One junction end does not reproduce the germline sequence, and a read error may be involved. V gene TRBV7-9 combines with J gene TRBJ2-7; D may be TRBD1 or TRBD2 (5 bases each). CDR1 and CDR2 from the germline V gene are SEHNR and FQNEAQ (reference sequence). CDR3 length equals 16 residues. CDR3 protein: CASSPTGAAASHEQYF. Here the CDR3 DNA reads TGTGCCAGCAGCCCGACCGGGGCAGCGGCCTCCCACGAGCAGTACTTC.

This clonotype was seen more than once but under ten times. This chain joins TRBV7-2 and TRBJ2-2; possible D gene TRBD1, 7 bases. Trimming removed 5 bases at V and 5 bases at J, with 15 bases between. The length of the CDR3 is 15 residues. In germline, CDR1 is SGHTA, CDR2 FQGNSA. CDR3 residues: CASSQGGAGTGELFF. The CDR3 DNA reads as TGTGCCAGCAGCCAAGGGGGCGCGGGGACCGGGGAGCTGTTTTTT.

This clonotype turned up a few times. The chain is built from TRBV3-1 and TRBJ1-2; D uncertain. The CDR3 contains 14 residues. Trimming shortened V by 3 bases and J by 0 bases, and 8 bases separated the two germline ends. Germline-derived CDR1 and CDR2 are LGHDT and YNNKEL (reference sequence). CDR3 in DNA: TGTGCCAGCAGCCAGGGCCTCGCTAACTATGGCTACACCTTC. Translated: CASSQGLANYGYTF.

This clonotype was detected only a few times. CDR3 sequence (DNA): TGCGCCAGCAGCTTAAGAGGGGGCGGGAGCACAGATACGCAGTATTTT. Translation: CASSLRGGGSTDTQYF. V gene TRBV5-1 combines with J gene TRBJ2-3; TRBD1 matches 7 bases. With V trimmed by 2 bases and J by 0 bases, 6 bases remained unmatched. The CDR3 consists of 16 residues. Per germline, CDR1 SGHRS and CDR2 YFSETQ.

This clonotype came up once. The chain links TRBV19 to TRBJ2-3, with D unclear. Trimming took 4 bases from V and 0 from J, leaving 8 bases between them. This CDR3 has 14 amino acids. Germline V lookup: CDR1 LNHDA, CDR2 SQIVND (reference sequence). The CDR3 loop is CASSRESSTDTQYF. CDR3 nucleotides: TGTGCCAGTAGTAGAGAGAGTAGCACAGATACGCAGTATTTT.

This clonotype was detected a few times. In nucleotides, the CDR3 is TGCAGCGCAAGACAGGGGCCAGATACGCAGTATTTT. Translated: CSARQGPDTQYF. The V gene is TRBV29-1, the J gene TRBJ2-3; 8 bases align to TRBD1. The CDR3 sequence is 12 residues long. CDR1 is SQVTM, CDR2 ANQGSEA, per germline. Trimming took 7 bases from V and 4 from J; bases not matched to a gene: 4.

In its sample, this clonotype was seen a few times. The CDR3 here is CASRTSLGTDTQYF. CDR3 bases: TGCGCCAGCAGGACTAGCTTGGGCACAGATACGCAGTATTTT. V usage is TRBV5-1 and J usage is TRBJ2-3; 7 nucleotides agree with TRBD2. Unmatched junction bases numbered 4, after V lost 5 bases and J lost 1 base. Germline CDR1 is SGHRS and CDR2 is YFSETQ. The CDR3 is made up of 14 amino acids.

The genes are TRBV19 and TRBJ1-5; tentatively, D is TRBD1 (5 bases). Per germline, CDR1 LNHDA and CDR2 SQIVND (reference sequence). The CDR3 sequence is 16 residues long. Trimming removed 6 bases from V and 0 bases from J, with 15 bases in between. CDR3 sequence reads: CASRITTRVSNQPQHF. The CDR3 nucleotides are TGTGCCAGTAGAATAACTACCAGGGTTAGCAATCAGCCCCAGCATTTT.

In this sample, this clonotype turned up a few times. V and J are TRBV5-1 and TRBJ1-2; 7 bases line up with TRBD1. The CDR3 length is 15 residues. Per germline, CDR1 SGHRS and CDR2 YFSETQ. The V and J ends lost 0 bases and 2 bases, in that order; junction bases with no gene match: 4. The CDR3 coding sequence is TGCGCCAGCAGCTTGGGAGGGACAGCCAACTATGGCTACACCTTC. It codes for CASSLGGTANYGYTF.

This clonotype has only a few counts. The chain has TRBV20-1 and TRBJ2-5; D not resolved. CDR3 length: 12 amino acids. CDR1 and CDR2 from the germline V gene are DFQATT and SNEGSKA (reference sequence). V was trimmed by 4 bases and J by 5 bases, leaving 11 bases between them. CDR3 sequence: CSAKGAQETQYF. The CDR3 DNA reads as TGCAGTGCTAAGGGCGCCCAGGAGACCCAGTACTTC.

This clonotype turned up a few times. The V gene is TRBV20-1, the J gene TRBJ2-2, with D possibly TRBD2 on 6 matching bases. The germline V and J ends were trimmed by 3 bases and 0 bases, with 17 bases remaining between them. The CDR3 runs to 17 residues. CDR1 and CDR2 from the germline V gene are DFQATT and SNEGSKA (reference sequence). CDR3 loop: CSASTYESGPNTGELFF. Written as DNA, the CDR3 is TGCAGTGCTAGCACCTATGAAAGCGGGCCGAACACCGGGGAGCTGTTTTTT.

There are a few counts of this clonotype. The chain joins TRBV20-1 to TRBJ2-7, with TRBD2 matching over 12 bases. V lost 3 bases, J lost 3 bases, and 12 bases stayed unmatched. Germline values: CDR1 DFQATT, CDR2 SNEGSKA (reference sequence). The CDR3 has 17 residues. CDR3 amino acids: CSARQAASGRGGYEQYF. The CDR3, as DNA: TGCAGTGCTAGGCAAGCGGCTAGCGGGAGGGGGGGCTACGAGCAGTACTTC.

This chain joins TRBV29-1 and TRBJ2-1, with a tentative D call TRBD1 (5 bases). The CDR3 has 15 amino acids. Per the germline V gene, CDR1 is SQVTM and CDR2 is ANQGSEA. The ends were cut back, 4 bases at V and 4 bases at J, with 17 bases in the middle. This CDR3 reads CSVAARVQGYNEQFF. Here the CDR3 DNA reads TGCAGCGTTGCGGCACGGGTCCAGGGATACAATGAGCAGTTCTTC.